These 17 T cell receptor beta chains originate from one sample sequenced in a study of OX40 agonist ivuxolimab in advanced cancers. The repertoire was sequenced with immunoSEQ multiplex PCR; TCRdb's copy has only in-frame clones and lacks some. Of tens of thousands of clones listed, about 87% are singletons. Material: CD4+ or CD8+ T cells sorted from blood, obtained in a trial of the OX40 agonist ivuxolimab. Source of these receptors: an adult with an advanced solid tumor such as melanoma, head and neck, liver or kidney cancer.

This chain connects TRBV7-2 to TRBJ2-1; perhaps TRBD1 as D (6 bases). The CDR3 length is 14 residues. Trimming removed 1 base at V and 2 bases at J, with 6 bases between. Germline V lookup: CDR1 SGHTA, CDR2 FQGNSA. CDR3 amino acids: CASSLGTAYNEQFF. The CDR3 bases are TGTGCCAGCAGCTTAGGGACAGCCTACAATGAGCAGTTCTTC.

J is TRBJ2-7 and V is TRBV6-6, with 8 bases that match TRBD2. V trimming: 7 bases; J trimming: 2 bases; junction bases outside the gene matches: 7. The CDR3 contains 14 residues. Germline CDR1 is MNHNY and CDR2 is SVGAGI (reference sequence). CDR3 amino acids: CASTRGRPPYEQYF. CDR3 nucleotides: TGTGCCAGCACTCGCGGGAGGCCTCCCTACGAGCAGTACTTC.

This sequence joins TRBV28 and TRBJ1-4; D not resolved. This CDR3 comprises 12 residues. The germline CDR1 and CDR2 sequences are MDHEN and SYDVKM. V lost 6 bases, J lost 8 bases, and 10 bases lay in between. The CDR3 sequence is CASRRAKEKLFF. The CDR3 coding sequence is TGTGCCAGCAGGCGGGCAAAAGAAAAACTGTTTTTT.

The CDR3 DNA reads TGCGCCAGCAGCCAAGATGCGCGGGCCAGCTCCTACAATGAGCAGTTCTTC. Translated: CASSQDARASSYNEQFF. The V call is TRBV4-3, the J call TRBJ2-1; TRBD2 is a possible D gene (5 bases). Germline CDR1 LGHNA, CDR2 YSLEER. This CDR3 is built from 17 residues. Trimming left V 0 bases short and J 0 bases short, with 12 bases between.

The CDR3 loop reads CARWTSGLQETQYF. CDR3 sequence (DNA): TGTGCCAGATGGACTAGCGGATTACAAGAGACCCAGTACTTC. This sequence joins TRBV6-1 and TRBJ2-5; 10 nucleotides line up with TRBD2. The J segment lost 2 bases and the V segment lost 9 bases, leaving 6 bases of the junction unmatched. Germline V gene data show CDR1 as MNHNS and CDR2 as SASEGT. This CDR3 has 14 residues.

This chain links TRBV9 with TRBJ1-1; 9 bases are shared with TRBD1. V lost 4 bases and J lost 6; bases outside the gene matches: 10. CDR1 SGDLS and CDR2 YYNGEE come from the germline V gene. CDR3 size: 15 residues. The CDR3 nucleotides read TGTGCCAGCAGCTCACAGGGGGCGCTGGGTGCTGAAGCTTTCTTT. This gives the protein CASSSQGALGAEAFF. The full variable domain, completed using reference TRBV9 and TRBJ1-1, is DSGVTQTPKHLITATGQRVTLRCSPRSGDLSVYWYQQSLDQGLQFLIQYYNGEERAKGNILERFSAQQFPDLHSELNLSSLELGDSALYFCASSSQGALGAEAFFGQGTRLTVV.

Worth noting for this clone: At the DNA level, this CDR3 is encoded by other sequences in the same sample as well. CDR3 bases: TGTGCCAGCAGTTACGGAGGGCCCGGGGAGCTGTTTTTT. Protein sequence: CASSYGGPGELFF. This rearrangement joins TRBV6-6 to TRBJ2-2; TRBD2 might be the D (6 bases). Germline CDR1 MNHNY, CDR2 SVGAGI (reference sequence). The length of the CDR3 is 13 residues. Trimming removed 2 bases from V and 6 bases from J, with 7 bases in between.

This chain uses TRBV11-3 with TRBJ2-1; 11 bases are a match to TRBD2. This CDR3 contains 15 residues. V dropped 5 bases and J dropped 0; count of bases not matched to a gene: 0. CDR1 and CDR2 from the germline V gene are SGHNT and YENEEA. The CDR3 protein is CASSTSGGSYNEQFF. DNA for the CDR3: TGTGCCAGCAGCACTAGCGGGGGCTCCTACAATGAGCAGTTCTTC.

This chain joins TRBV19 and TRBJ1-5; D is ambiguous. With 2 bases removed from V and 9 bases from J, the gap between germline ends came to 17 bases. Germline assignment: CDR1 LNHDA and CDR2 SQIVND (reference sequence). The CDR3 loop spans 15 amino acids. CDR3 in amino acids: CASSIIGEGAPPQHF. CDR3 sequence (DNA): TGTGCCAGTAGTATAATCGGGGAGGGAGCGCCGCCCCAGCATTTT.

The chain couples TRBV19 to TRBJ2-1, with D uncertain. The CDR3 totals 16 residues. Trimming removed 5 bases from V and 6 bases from J, with 20 bases in between. Germline CDR1 is LNHDA and CDR2 is SQIVND (reference sequence). The CDR3 sequence is CASSRAGTIDSNEQFF. For the CDR3, the DNA is TGTGCCAGTAGTCGAGCCGGAACCATAGATAGCAATGAGCAGTTCTTC.

The CDR3 reads CASGGGPTEAFF. The CDR3 nucleotides read TGTGCCAGCGGGGGGGGTCCCACTGAAGCTTTCTTT. The chain is built from TRBV2 and TRBJ1-1; tentatively, D is TRBD1 (5 bases). There are 12 residues in the CDR3. Trimming stripped 8 bases from V and 4 bases from J, with 11 bases between. CDR1 is SNHLY, CDR2 FYNNEI, per germline.

The V and J genes are TRBV2 and TRBJ1-3, with a tentative D call TRBD1 (6 bases). CDR1 and CDR2 (germline): SNHLY, FYNNEI. The V end lost 7 bases, the J end lost 0 bases, and 16 bases lay between the germline ends. The CDR3 is 16 residues long. CDR3 region: CASTRRTEDSGNTIYF. The DNA of the CDR3 is TGTGCCAGCACCCGGCGGACAGAGGACTCTGGAAACACCATATATTTT. The variable domain in full, with the rest retrieved from reference TRBV2 and TRBJ1-3, is EPEVTQTPSHQVTQMGQEVILRCVPISNHLYFYWYRQILGQKVEFLVSFYNNEISEKSEIFDDQFSVERPDGSNFTLKIRSTKLEDSAMYFCASTRRTEDSGNTIYFGEGSWLTVV.

This clone was recorded once. The chain combines TRBV19 with TRBJ2-5; D might be TRBD2 (5 bases). CDR1 is LNHDA and CDR2 is SQIVND in the germline V gene (reference sequence). This CDR3 has 14 residues. The V end was cut by 5 bases, the J end by 5 bases, with 15 bases between. The CDR3 sequence: CASSPGSWRETQYF. The CDR3 DNA follows: TGTGCCAGTAGTCCCGGATCTTGGAGGGAGACCCAGTACTTC.

The CDR3 is CASSRDYKNIQYF. The CDR3 nucleotides are TGTGCCAGCAGCAGGGATTACAAAAACATTCAGTACTTC. V is TRBV11-2 and J is TRBJ2-4, with D hard to call. Germline assignment: CDR1 SGHAT and CDR2 FQNNGV. CDR3 length equals 13 residues. The V end was cut by 5 bases, the J end by 3 bases, with 8 bases between.

V gene TRBV6-5 combines with J gene TRBJ2-6; a possible D gene is TRBD2 (6 bases). With 2 bases removed from V and 1 base from J, the gap between germline ends came to 6 bases. The germline V gene encodes CDR1 MNHEY and CDR2 SVGAGI. The CDR3 spans 15 residues. The CDR3 protein is CASSYGGSGANVLTF. The CDR3 DNA reads as TGTGCCAGCAGTTACGGGGGGTCTGGGGCCAACGTCCTGACTTTC.

The V call is TRBV4-2, the J call TRBJ2-7; D unclear. The V gene's germline CDR1 is LGHNA and CDR2 YNFKEQ. Trimming stripped 3 bases from V and 4 bases from J, with 7 bases between. CDR3 length equals 12 residues. CDR3 loop: CASSQEEYEQYV. The CDR3 DNA sequence: TGTGCCAGCAGCCAGGAAGAATACGAGCAGTACGTC.

The V gene is TRBV10-3, the J gene TRBJ1-2; unclear D gene. This CDR3 spans 15 amino acids. Between the trimmed V and J ends, which lost 0 bases and 4 bases, there was a span of 12 bases. Germline values: CDR1 ENHRY, CDR2 SYGVKD. In DNA form, the CDR3 reads TGTGCCATCAGTGAGTCGCATTTGGCTATCTATGGCTACACCTTC. Its protein product is CAISESHLAIYGYTF.